These 32 T cell receptor beta chains share one sample of origin, sequenced in a study of cytomegalovirus exposure and HLA in healthy donors. With 60 Vbeta and 13 Jbeta primers, the PCR was carried out. TCRdb's table, derived via immunoSEQ multiplex PCR, lists solely in-frame clones and lacks some. The table lists approximately 80,000 clones. The sequenced sample was PBMCs. These receptors were taken from a woman aged 25 to 39 in good health and CMV-seronegative.

The chain carries TRBV30 and TRBJ1-5; D uncertain. Germline CDR1 and CDR2: GTSNPN and SVGIG (reference sequence). The V end was cut by 1 base, the J end by 2 bases, with 6 bases between. The CDR3 runs 13 residues. CDR3 in DNA: TGTGCCTGGAGTGAGCAGGGCAATCAGCCCCAGCATTTT. Its translation is CAWSEQGNQPQHF. The full variable domain, its missing parts supplied by reference TRBV30 and TRBJ1-5, is SQTIHQWPATLVQPVGSPLSLECTVEGTSNPNLYWYRQAAGRGLQLLFYSVGIGQISSEVPQNLSASRPQDRQFILSSKKLLLSDSGFYLCAWSEQGNQPQHFGDGTRLSIL.

The J gene is TRBJ2-2, the V gene TRBV10-3; 10 bases agree with TRBD1. CDR1 is ENHRY, CDR2 SYGVKD, per germline. The CDR3 is 16 amino acids. The trim removed 0 bases at V and 5 bases at J, leaving 3 bases unmatched. The CDR3 spells CAISESLDRGTGELFF. The CDR3 region has the DNA TGTGCCATCAGTGAGTCATTGGACAGGGGGACCGGGGAGCTGTTTTTT.

The chain combines TRBV7-9 with TRBJ2-3; D might be TRBD2 (5 bases). V gave up 0 bases and J gave up 5 bases, with 12 bases separating them. CDR3 length: 15 amino acids. Germline V gene lookup returns CDR1 SEHNR and CDR2 FQNEAQ (reference sequence). CDR3 in DNA: TGTGCCAGCAGCTTAGCGGGAGACTTTAGAGATACGCAGTATTTT. Translating it yields CASSLAGDFRDTQYF. The variable domain in full, completed from reference TRBV7-9 and TRBJ2-3, reads DTGVSQNPRHKITKRGQNVTFRCDPISEHNRLYWYRQTLGQGPEFLTYFQNEAQLEKSRLLSDRFSAERPKGSFSTLEIQRTEQGDSAMYLCASSLAGDFRDTQYFGPGTRLTVL.

The chain combines TRBV7-6 with TRBJ1-4, with D perhaps TRBD1 (5 bases). The germline gives CDR1 SGHVS, CDR2 FNYEAQ. Trimming removed 1 base from V and 7 bases from J, with 16 bases in between. The CDR3 runs to 16 residues. The CDR3 nucleotides read TGTGCCAGCAGCTTAGGTGGAGGGACCAGTCGTGAAAAACTGTTTTTT. Encoded protein: CASSLGGGTSREKLFF.

This chain joins TRBV12-1 and TRBJ2-6; TRBD1 is taken as the D call from the table, unchecked against the DNA. TRBV12-1 is termed a pseudogene. CDR3 size: 18 residues. This chain's CDR3 is CASSQGTGWDFWANVLTF. The CDR3, as DNA: TGTGCCAGCAGCCAGGGGACAGGCTGGGATTTCTGGGCCAACGTCCTGACTTTC.

The V call is TRBV30, the J call TRBJ2-7; TRBD2 matches 11 bases. Germline assignment: CDR1 GTSNPN and CDR2 SVGIG (reference sequence). Trimming took 3 bases from V and 5 from J; bases not matched to a gene: 15. This CDR3 spans 17 amino acids. The CDR3 here is CAWSAQGLAAPHNEQYF. CDR3 in DNA: TGTGCCTGGAGCGCACAGGGACTAGCGGCCCCACACAACGAGCAGTACTTC.

The chain carries TRBV6-6 and TRBJ1-5; the D is unclear. Germline V gene lookup returns CDR1 MNHNY and CDR2 SVGAGI (reference sequence). The V end lost 5 bases, the J end lost 3 bases, and 11 bases lay between the germline ends. This CDR3 is built from 14 residues. CDR3 in DNA: TGTGCCAGCAGTAACCCGGGAGACAATCAGCCCCAGCATTTT. Translating it yields CASSNPGDNQPQHF.

The gene calls are TRBV2 and TRBJ2-1, with TRBD1 matching over 7 bases. The germline V gene encodes CDR1 SNHLY and CDR2 FYNNEI. The length of the CDR3 is 12 residues. J lost 8 bases, V lost 10 bases, and 8 bases had no gene match. The CDR3: CAIRDSSYEQFF. The CDR3 DNA reads TGTGCCATCCGGGACAGTTCTTATGAGCAGTTCTTC.

The gene calls are TRBV9 and TRBJ2-1, with 16 positions matching TRBD2. The CDR3 has 20 residues. V was clipped by 3 bases and J by 5 bases; unmatched bases: 14. Germline CDR1 and CDR2: SGDLS and YYNGEE. This CDR3 reads CASSAAPGLAGGGRNNEQFF. DNA of the CDR3: TGTGCCAGCAGCGCAGCTCCGGGACTAGCGGGAGGGGGACGGAACAATGAGCAGTTCTTC.

The chain links TRBV19 to TRBJ2-1, with 7 nucleotides matching TRBD2. Germline assignment: CDR1 LNHDA and CDR2 SQIVND (reference sequence). V gave up 7 bases and J gave up 7 bases; unmatched junction bases: 13. This CDR3 contains 15 residues. The CDR3 DNA reads TGTGCCAGTACCCCCCCGGGGCGGGAGAGGAATGAGCAGTTCTTC. Protein sequence: CASTPPGRERNEQFF.

CDR3 region: CASRPTGNTEAFF. As DNA, the CDR3 is TGTGCCAGTAGACCGACAGGGAACACTGAAGCTTTCTTT. The rearrangement links TRBV19 to TRBJ1-1, with D possibly TRBD1 on 6 matching bases. This CDR3 spans 13 amino acids. CDR1 LNHDA and CDR2 SQIVND come from the germline V gene (reference sequence). Trimming removed 6 bases at V and 1 base at J, with 9 bases between.

This CDR3 reads CASSPTVNTEAFF. CDR3 DNA: TGTGCCAGCTCACCTACAGTGAACACTGAAGCTTTCTTT. The chain combines TRBV18 with TRBJ1-1; D ambiguous. V lost 3 bases and J 0 bases, leaving 5 bases between the germline ends. This CDR3 comprises 13 residues. CDR1 KGHSH and CDR2 LQKENI come from the germline V gene.

The J gene is TRBJ1-2, the V gene TRBV28; 9 bases are shared with TRBD1. CDR1 is MDHEN, CDR2 SYDVKM, per germline. V trimming: 6 bases; J trimming: 5 bases; junction bases outside the gene matches: 10. This CDR3 has 15 amino acids. CDR3 sequence: CASSPTTGGAYGYTF. CDR3 bases: TGTGCCAGCAGCCCGACGACAGGGGGGGCGTATGGCTACACCTTC.

CDR3 sequence (DNA): TGTGCCTTATCCAAGGGAGGTTTAGATACGCAGTATTTT. This encodes CALSKGGLDTQYF. The rearrangement uses TRBV30 and TRBJ2-3; weak D call: TRBD2 (6 bases). Trimming left V 7 bases short and J 5 bases short, with 16 bases between. The CDR3 covers 13 residues. The V gene's germline CDR1 is GTSNPN and CDR2 SVGIG (reference sequence). Looking up the rest from reference TRBV30 and TRBJ2-3 gives the full variable domain: SQTIHQWPATLVQPVGSPLSLECTVEGTSNPNLYWYRQAAGRGLQLLFYSVGIGQISSEVPQNLSASRPQDRQFILSSKKLLLSDSGFYLCALSKGGLDTQYFGPGTRLTVL.

The chain is built from TRBV29-1 and TRBJ2-3, with D possibly TRBD2 on 7 matching bases. The ends were cut back, 8 bases at V and 3 bases at J, with 15 bases in the middle. Germline V CDR1 and CDR2: SQVTM, ANQGSEA. The CDR3 sequence is 13 residues long. CDR3 DNA: TGCAGCCTTTGGGGGGGGCGAACAGATACGCAGTATTTT. It yields the protein CSLWGGRTDTQYF.

This chain connects TRBV6-1 to TRBJ1-2; 7 nucleotides match TRBD1. CDR1 is MNHNS and CDR2 is SASEGT in the germline V gene. After removal of 0 bases from V and 4 bases from J, the junction contained 5 bases not matched to a gene. The CDR3 is 15 amino acids. The CDR3 loop is CASSEAQGVGYGYTF. CDR3 bases: TGTGCCAGCAGTGAAGCGCAGGGGGTTGGCTATGGCTACACCTTC.

V usage is TRBV19 and J usage is TRBJ2-5; TRBD1 might be the D (5 bases). CDR3 length: 16 residues. Trimming took 3 bases from V and 1 from J, leaving 15 bases between them. CDR1 is LNHDA, CDR2 SQIVND, per germline (reference sequence). DNA for the CDR3: TGTGCCAGTAGTATCGGACAAGGCCTTTTCCAAGAGACCCAGTACTTC. Protein sequence: CASSIGQGLFQETQYF. Using reference TRBV19 and TRBJ2-5 for the parts outside the CDR3, the full variable domain is DGGITQSPKYLFRKEGQNVTLSCEQNLNHDAMYWYRQDPGQGLRLIYYSQIVNDFQKGDIAEGYSVSREKKESFPLTVTSAQKNPTAFYLCASSIGQGLFQETQYFGPGTRLLVL.

The J gene is TRBJ2-1, the V gene TRBV18, with 8 positions matching TRBD1. The germline V gene encodes CDR1 KGHSH and CDR2 LQKENI. The CDR3 length is 16 residues. The junction had 13 bases not matched to a gene; V was cut back by 4 bases and J by 8 bases. CDR3 nucleotides: TGTGCCAGCTCACTCGCCGGACAGGGATTTTGGGATGAGCAGTTCTTC. This sequence encodes CASSLAGQGFWDEQFF.

The chain links TRBV5-1 to TRBJ2-1, with 9 bases matching TRBD1. The CDR3 runs to 16 residues. Trimming at V came to 4 bases and at J to 9 bases, leaving 14 bases not matched to a gene. Germline CDR1 and CDR2: SGHRS and YFSETQ. CDR3 bases: TGCGCCAGCAGCGAGGGGCGGGGGACAGGGCGCCGTGAGCAGTTCTTC. Translation gives CASSEGRGTGRREQFF.

The chain combines TRBV7-6 with TRBJ2-3; TRBD2 matches at 8 bases. There are 17 residues in the CDR3. Germline lookup yields CDR1 SGHVS and CDR2 FNYEAQ. The V segment lost 2 bases and the J segment 0 bases; nucleotides outside the gene matches: 7. The DNA for the CDR3 is TGTGCCAGCAGCTTACTTGCGGCTAGCGGGAGCACAGATACGCAGTATTTT. Its protein product is CASSLLAASGSTDTQYF. The full variable domain, rest sourced from reference TRBV7-6 and TRBJ2-3, is GAGVSQSPRYKVTKRGQDVALRCDPISGHVSLYWYRQALGQGPEFLTYFNYEAQQDKSGLPNDRFSAERPEGSISTLTIQRTEQRDSAMYRCASSLLAASGSTDTQYFGPGTRLTVL.

This rearrangement joins TRBV4-1 to TRBJ2-7; D may be TRBD1 (6 bases). Trimming stripped 0 bases from V and 13 bases from J, with 10 bases between. The germline V gene has CDR1 MGHRA and CDR2 YSYEKL. This CDR3 region has 11 residues. CDR3 sequence reads: CASSQESGAYF. The CDR3 region has the DNA TGCGCCAGCAGCCAAGAGTCAGGGGCATACTTC.

Its frequency marks this clone as medium-sized (0.01 to 0.1%). The chain links TRBV10-2 to TRBJ2-7; D possibly corresponds to TRBD1 (5 bases). Germline-derived CDR1 and CDR2 are WSHSY and SAAADI. Trimming cost V 3 bases and J 3 bases, with 9 bases left between them. The CDR3 loop spans 13 amino acids. CDR3 nucleotide sequence: TGCGCCAGCAGTGAAGGGGCCCACTACGAGCAGTACTTC. Its translation is CASSEGAHYEQYF.

The J gene is TRBJ1-4, the V gene TRBV7-9, with 7 bases lining up with TRBD1. CDR1 and CDR2 (germline): SEHNR, FQNEAQ (reference sequence). The CDR3 contains 15 residues. With V trimmed by 5 bases and J by 4 bases, 7 bases remained unmatched. The CDR3 protein is CASSPGGGLNEKLFF. CDR3 in DNA: TGTGCCAGCAGCCCTGGAGGGGGCCTTAATGAAAAACTGTTTTTT.

This chain connects TRBV30 to TRBJ1-3; TRBD1 matches 8 bases. The ends lost 3 bases at V and 2 bases at J; junction bases unmatched: 12. Germline V gene data show CDR1 as GTSNPN and CDR2 as SVGIG (reference sequence). The CDR3 extends over 17 amino acids. CDR3 bases: TGTGCCTGGAGGGCAAGGACAGGGTTAAGCCCTGGAAACACCATATATTTT. Its translation: CAWRARTGLSPGNTIYF.

J is TRBJ2-1 and V is TRBV27, with 11 bases matching TRBD2. The length of the CDR3 is 14 residues. The ends lost 6 bases at V and 5 bases at J; junction bases unmatched: 3. The germline gives CDR1 MNHEY, CDR2 SMNVEV (reference sequence). The CDR3 sequence: CASRLAGANNEQFF. Here the CDR3 DNA reads TGTGCCAGCAGACTAGCGGGAGCTAACAATGAGCAGTTCTTC.

This sequence joins TRBV4-1 and TRBJ2-3; 9 bases fit TRBD2. This CDR3 contains 17 residues. The junction had 10 bases not matched to a gene; V was cut back by 4 bases and J by 2 bases. The germline CDR1 and CDR2 sequences are MGHRA and YSYEKL. The DNA for the CDR3 is TGCGCCAGCAGCCCCTCATTTAGCGGGGGAACCACAGATACGCAGTATTTT. Encoded protein: CASSPSFSGGTTDTQYF.

This chain uses TRBV5-1 with TRBJ2-1, with D possibly matching TRBD1 (7 bases). Germline lookup yields CDR1 SGHRS and CDR2 YFSETQ. Between the trimmed V and J ends, which lost 3 bases and 4 bases, there was a span of 14 bases. The CDR3 is made up of 15 amino acids. CDR3 sequence (DNA): TGCGCCAGCAGCTCGCAGGGGGGATGGTACAATGAGCAGTTCTTC. Its protein is CASSSQGGWYNEQFF.

The chain employs TRBV28 and TRBJ1-2, with TRBD1 as a possible D gene (5 bases). The CDR3 sequence is 16 residues long. V lost 5 bases and J lost 2, with 18 bases in between. Germline V lookup: CDR1 MDHEN, CDR2 SYDVKM. The CDR3 bases are TGTGCCAGCAGTCTAAGCGTGCCAGGGAAGAACTATGGCTACACCTTC. It translates to CASSLSVPGKNYGYTF.

The chain carries TRBV19 and TRBJ1-5; D is unresolved. The V end was cut by 3 bases, the J end by 6 bases, with 9 bases between. This CDR3 contains 13 residues. From germline, CDR1 is LNHDA and CDR2 SQIVND (reference sequence). The CDR3 region is CASSIRGRQPQHF. The CDR3, as DNA: TGTGCCAGTAGTATTCGAGGGCGTCAGCCCCAGCATTTT.

The chain employs TRBV4-1 and TRBJ2-3, with 9 positions matching TRBD2. Trimming at V came to 5 bases and at J to 7 bases, leaving 16 bases not matched to a gene. Germline loops: CDR1 MGHRA, CDR2 YSYEKL. The CDR3 loop spans 17 amino acids. CDR3 nucleotide sequence: TGCGCCAGCAGCTCGACAGCGCGTAGCGGGAGCGGTAATACGCAGTATTTT. This sequence encodes CASSSTARSGSGNTQYF.

The genes are TRBV25-1 and TRBJ1-2, with a tentative D call TRBD1 (6 bases). This CDR3 has 13 residues. The V end was cut by 8 bases, the J end by 4 bases, with 14 bases between. The germline V gene encodes CDR1 MGHDK and CDR2 SYGVNS. This CDR3 is CASQSTGSYGYTF. The CDR3 DNA is TGTGCCAGCCAGAGTACAGGGTCCTATGGCTACACCTTC.

This rearrangement joins TRBV6-6 to TRBJ2-7; D may be TRBD2 (6 bases). CDR1 is MNHNY, CDR2 SVGAGI, per germline (reference sequence). The V end was cut by 6 bases, the J end by 4 bases, with 19 bases between. This CDR3 spans 15 amino acids. As DNA, the CDR3 is TGTGCCAGCAGCCTACGGTCGGGAGCCGGGTACGAGCAGTACTTC. Its protein product is CASSLRSGAGYEQYF.